A single sample gave rise to the 14 T cell receptor beta chains below, sequenced in a study of vaccination and CD4 T cells after COVID-19. The Oncomine TCR Beta short-read assay sequenced DNA from cultured CD4+ T cells. MiXCR, applied by TCRdb to the PCR reads, yields one record per CDR3 protein. The sample records about 8,300 distinct CDR3 sequences, about 55% being singletons. Specified treatment: 10-day PBMC culture with coronavirus spike peptide pools or control peptides (ViraFEST assay). Antigens of these TCRs are unknown. Sequencing was carried out using CD4+ T cells from blood, cultured in vitro. The receptors stem from a human donor who had recovered from COVID-19.

V and J are TRBV28 and TRBJ2-6; D remains ambiguous. The CDR3 is made up of 16 amino acids. V lost 4 bases, J lost 0 bases, and 10 bases lay in between. The germline CDR1 and CDR2 sequences are MDHEN and SYDVKM. In DNA form, the CDR3 reads TGTGCCAGCAGTTCCTACTGGGACTCTGGGGCCAACGTCCTGACTTTC. The encoded protein is CASSSYWDSGANVLTF.

The gene calls are TRBV25-1 and TRBJ2-3; D might be TRBD1 or TRBD2, each matching 5 bases. The germline V gene has CDR1 MGHDK and CDR2 SYGVNS. CDR3 length: 17 amino acids. With 5 bases removed from V and 2 bases from J, the gap between germline ends came to 20 bases. The CDR3, as DNA: TGTGCCAGCAGTCTACGGGTAGGGACCCACCCCACAGATACGCAGTATTTT. This encodes CASSLRVGTHPTDTQYF.

The table lists this clonotype with a few counts. The V and J genes are TRBV20-1 and TRBJ1-2; possibly TRBD1 for D (6 bases). Germline V CDR1 and CDR2: DFQATT, SNEGSKA (reference sequence). The V end was cut by 3 bases, the J end by 3 bases, with 20 bases between. The CDR3 length is 16 residues. In DNA, the CDR3 is TGCAGTGCTAGGGGGAGTTGGACAGACTCTCACTATGGCTACACCTTC. Translated: CSARGSWTDSHYGYTF.

The chain has TRBV20-1 and TRBJ2-2; 7 bases map to TRBD2. Trimming took 0 bases from V and 3 from J; bases not matched to a gene: 1. The germline V gene encodes CDR1 DFQATT and CDR2 SNEGSKA (reference sequence). The CDR3 extends over 14 amino acids. The CDR3 DNA reads TGCAGTGCTAGAGATGGGGGGGACACCGGGGAGCTGTTTTTT. This gives the protein CSARDGGDTGELFF.

The V and J genes are TRBV12-3 or TRBV12-4 and TRBJ1-5, with TRBD1 matching over 8 bases. The CDR3 consists of 15 residues. Germline trimming cut 6 bases from V and 0 bases from J; bases unmatched to any gene: 4. CDR3 nucleotide sequence: TGTGCCAGCAGGCCTACAGGGGGTAGCAATCAGCCCCAGCATTTT. Amino acids: CASRPTGGSNQPQHF.

In its sample, this clonotype was seen a few times. The chain recombines TRBV6-5 with TRBJ2-2; no reliable D call. The CDR3 is 14 residues long. CDR1 and CDR2 (germline): MNHEY, SVGAGI. The V end lost 1 base, the J end lost 1 base, and 4 bases lay between the germline ends. In DNA form, the CDR3 reads TGTGCCAGCAGTTACTACATGAACACCGGGGAGCTGTTTTTT. As protein: CASSYYMNTGELFF.

This clonotype was detected once. V and J are TRBV7-9 and TRBJ2-2; 9 bases are shared with TRBD1. The CDR3 contains 15 residues. The trim removed 5 bases at V and 4 bases at J, leaving 5 bases unmatched. Germline V gives CDR1 SEHNR, CDR2 FQNEAQ (reference sequence). The CDR3 reads CASSQGTGITGELFF. Here the CDR3 DNA reads TGTGCCAGCAGCCAGGGGACAGGGATCACCGGGGAGCTGTTTTTT.

The rearrangement uses TRBV20-1 and TRBJ1-1, with TRBD1 identical over 7 bases. Trimming at V came to 1 base and at J to 5 bases, leaving 7 bases not matched to a gene. This CDR3 is built from 14 residues. From germline, CDR1 is DFQATT and CDR2 SNEGSKA (reference sequence). CDR3 residues: CSARVPGGSTEAFF. The CDR3 DNA reads TGCAGTGCTAGAGTACCAGGGGGGTCTACTGAAGCTTTCTTT.

The sample holds a few counts of this clonotype. CDR3 DNA sequence: TGCAGTGCTAAAACCGGAGTCGGCGGAGGGAACACCGGGGAGCTGTTTTTT. Amino acid sequence: CSAKTGVGGGNTGELFF. The gene calls are TRBV20-1 and TRBJ2-2, with D perhaps matching TRBD2 (5 bases). Germline V CDR1 and CDR2: DFQATT, SNEGSKA (reference sequence). V lost 4 bases and J lost 1, with 19 bases in between. This CDR3 comprises 17 residues.

The chain recombines TRBV18 with TRBJ1-1; perhaps TRBD1 as D (5 bases). Germline lookup yields CDR1 KGHSH and CDR2 LQKENI. CDR3 length: 16 amino acids. Trimming took 1 base from V and 7 from J, leaving 19 bases between them. The CDR3 bases are TGTGCCAGCTCACCACAGCACAAACCGGGACGAAGTGAAGCTTTCTTT. This gives the protein CASSPQHKPGRSEAFF.

The gene calls are TRBV6-5 and TRBJ1-2, with 8 bases that match TRBD1. V was clipped by 4 bases and J by 2 bases; unmatched bases: 6. Germline loops: CDR1 MNHEY, CDR2 SVGAGI. This CDR3 region has 15 residues. The DNA of the CDR3 is TGTGCCAGCAGTTCGGGACAGGCTTTAAACTATGGCTACACCTTC. The encoded protein is CASSSGQALNYGYTF.

This rearrangement joins TRBV28 to TRBJ2-7; 7 nucleotides line up with TRBD1. Germline CDR1 MDHEN, CDR2 SYDVKM. This CDR3 contains 14 residues. J was trimmed by 2 bases and V by 5 bases; bases with no gene match: 6. For the CDR3, the DNA is TGTGCCAGCAGTAGCCGGGACAGCGCCTACGAGCAGTACTTC. It encodes CASSSRDSAYEQYF.

The CDR3 sequence is CASSEQGVNEPQHF. In DNA form, the CDR3 reads TGTGCCAGCAGTGAACAGGGGGTGAACGAGCCCCAGCATTTT. This chain links TRBV6-1 with TRBJ1-5; TRBD1 aligns across 7 bases. J was trimmed by 8 bases and V by 2 bases; bases with no gene match: 6. The CDR3 runs to 14 residues. Germline V CDR1 and CDR2: MNHNS, SASEGT.

The CDR3 region is CASSRGGASYEQYF. The CDR3 DNA reads TGTGCCAGCAGCCGTGGCGGGGCCTCCTACGAGCAGTACTTC. The genes are TRBV11-3 and TRBJ2-7; tentative D call: TRBD2 (6 bases). The ends were cut back, 5 bases at V and 0 bases at J, with 11 bases in the middle. This CDR3 has 14 residues. Per the germline V gene, CDR1 is SGHNT and CDR2 is YENEEA.